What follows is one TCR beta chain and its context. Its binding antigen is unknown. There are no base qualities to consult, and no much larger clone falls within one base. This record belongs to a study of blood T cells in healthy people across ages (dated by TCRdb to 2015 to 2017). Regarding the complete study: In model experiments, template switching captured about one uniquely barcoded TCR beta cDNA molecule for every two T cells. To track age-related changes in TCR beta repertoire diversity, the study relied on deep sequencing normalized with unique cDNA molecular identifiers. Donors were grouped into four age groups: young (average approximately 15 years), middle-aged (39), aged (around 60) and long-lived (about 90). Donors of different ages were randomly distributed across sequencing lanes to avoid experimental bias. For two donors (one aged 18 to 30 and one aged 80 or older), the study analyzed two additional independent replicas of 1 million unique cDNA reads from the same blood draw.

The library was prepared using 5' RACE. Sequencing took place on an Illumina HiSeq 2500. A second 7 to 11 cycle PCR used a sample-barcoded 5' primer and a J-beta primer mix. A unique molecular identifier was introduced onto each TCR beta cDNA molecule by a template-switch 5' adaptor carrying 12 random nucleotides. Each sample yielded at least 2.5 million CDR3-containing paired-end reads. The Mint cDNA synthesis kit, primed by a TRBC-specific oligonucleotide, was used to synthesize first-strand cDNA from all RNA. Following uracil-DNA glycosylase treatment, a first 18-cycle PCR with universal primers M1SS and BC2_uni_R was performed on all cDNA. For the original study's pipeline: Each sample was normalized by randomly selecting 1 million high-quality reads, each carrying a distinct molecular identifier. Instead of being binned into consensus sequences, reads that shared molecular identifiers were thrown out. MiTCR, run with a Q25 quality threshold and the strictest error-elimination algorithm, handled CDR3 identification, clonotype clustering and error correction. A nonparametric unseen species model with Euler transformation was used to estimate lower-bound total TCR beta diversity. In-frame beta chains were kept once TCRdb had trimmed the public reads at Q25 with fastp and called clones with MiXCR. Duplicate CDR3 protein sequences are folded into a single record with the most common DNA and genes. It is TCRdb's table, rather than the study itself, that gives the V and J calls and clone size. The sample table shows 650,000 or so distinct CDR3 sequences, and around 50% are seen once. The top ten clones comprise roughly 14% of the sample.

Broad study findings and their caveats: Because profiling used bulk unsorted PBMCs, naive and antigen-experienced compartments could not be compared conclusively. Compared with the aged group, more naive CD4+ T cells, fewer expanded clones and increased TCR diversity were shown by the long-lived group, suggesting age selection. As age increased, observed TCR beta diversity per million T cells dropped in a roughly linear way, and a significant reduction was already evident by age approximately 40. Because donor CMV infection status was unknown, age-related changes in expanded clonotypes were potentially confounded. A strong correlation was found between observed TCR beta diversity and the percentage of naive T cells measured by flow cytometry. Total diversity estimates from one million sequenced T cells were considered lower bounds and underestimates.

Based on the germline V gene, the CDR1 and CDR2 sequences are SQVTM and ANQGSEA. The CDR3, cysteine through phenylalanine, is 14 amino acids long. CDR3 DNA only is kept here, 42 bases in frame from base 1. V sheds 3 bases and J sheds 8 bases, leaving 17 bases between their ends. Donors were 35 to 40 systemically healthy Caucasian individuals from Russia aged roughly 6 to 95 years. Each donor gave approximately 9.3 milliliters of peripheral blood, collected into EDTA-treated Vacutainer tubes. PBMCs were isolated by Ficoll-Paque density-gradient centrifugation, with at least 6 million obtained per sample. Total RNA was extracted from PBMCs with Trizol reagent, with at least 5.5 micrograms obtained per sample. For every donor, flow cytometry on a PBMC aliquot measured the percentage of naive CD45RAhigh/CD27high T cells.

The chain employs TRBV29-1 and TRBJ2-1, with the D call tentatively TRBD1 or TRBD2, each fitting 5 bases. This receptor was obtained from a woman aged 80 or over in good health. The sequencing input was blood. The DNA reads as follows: TGCAGCGTTGAGGGCCACACTGGGGGAGATGAGCAGTTCTTC. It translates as CSVEGHTGGDEQFF.